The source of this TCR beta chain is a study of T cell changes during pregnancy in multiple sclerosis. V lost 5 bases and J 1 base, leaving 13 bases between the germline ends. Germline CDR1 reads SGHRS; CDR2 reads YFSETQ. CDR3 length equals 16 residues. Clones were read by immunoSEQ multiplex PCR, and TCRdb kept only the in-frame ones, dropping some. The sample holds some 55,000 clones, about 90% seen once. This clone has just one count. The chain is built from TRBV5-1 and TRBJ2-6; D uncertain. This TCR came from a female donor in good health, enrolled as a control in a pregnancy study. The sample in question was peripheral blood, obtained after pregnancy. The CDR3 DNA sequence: TGCGCCAGCAGTCAAGCCTTTTCTTCTGGGGCCAACGTCCTGACTTTC. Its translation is CASSQAFSSGANVLTF.